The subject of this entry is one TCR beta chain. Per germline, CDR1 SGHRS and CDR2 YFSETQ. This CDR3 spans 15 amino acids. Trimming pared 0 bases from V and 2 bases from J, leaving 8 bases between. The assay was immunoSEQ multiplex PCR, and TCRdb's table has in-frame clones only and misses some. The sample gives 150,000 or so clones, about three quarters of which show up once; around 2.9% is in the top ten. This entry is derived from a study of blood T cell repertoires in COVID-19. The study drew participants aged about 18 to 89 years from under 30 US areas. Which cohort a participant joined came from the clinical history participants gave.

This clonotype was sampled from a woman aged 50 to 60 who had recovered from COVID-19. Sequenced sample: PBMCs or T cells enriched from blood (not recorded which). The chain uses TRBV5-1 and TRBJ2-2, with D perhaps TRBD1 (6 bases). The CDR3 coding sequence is TGCGCCAGCAGCTTGGGGGGACAAAACACCGGGGAGCTGTTTTTT. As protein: CASSLGGQNTGELFF.